The source of this T cell receptor (beta chain) is a study of T cells after yellow fever vaccination. Study details: The fractions with low cell numbers were processed using SMART-Seq v4 Ultra Low Input. General observations from the study: Reappearance after the booster was observed for most primary-vaccination clones (96% CD4, approximately 90% CD8). Overlap between CD4 and CD8 compartments was detected for a small share of clonotypes. Sorted repertoires could include abundant contaminating clonotypes from bulk cells.

In regard to this clonotype: Its target is not known.

TCRdb called the 5' RACE reads again in MiXCR, with one record for every CDR3 protein. The data hold fewer than 400,000 distinct CDR3 sequences, with roughly 10% observed a single time. The CDR3 runs 13 residues. V dropped 2 bases and J dropped 11; count of bases not matched to a gene: 8. CDR1 is ENHRY and CDR2 is SYGVKD in the germline V gene. This chain joins TRBV10-3 and TRBJ1-1, with 7 bases aligning to TRBD1. The sequence was collected from a young man who received the YFV17D yellow fever vaccine. Sample: CD4+ T cells sorted from PBMCs, taken 45 days after the yellow fever booster vaccination. CDR3 nucleotide sequence: TGTGCCATCAGTGAGGCCGTAGGGGGCTTTGCTTTCTTT. Encoded protein: CAISEAVGGFAFF.